The clone carrying this TCR beta chain occurred a few times. CDR3 length: 11 amino acids. Germline V gene data show CDR1 as MNHEY and CDR2 as SVGAGI. This specimen belongs to a study of CD4 and CD8 cells across lung adenocarcinoma regions. One entry per CDR3 protein results from TCRdb running MiXCR on the PCR reads. There are some 25,000 distinct CDR3 sequences in the sample; around half occur only once, and 45% to 60% lies in the top ten. This rearrangement joins TRBV6-5 to TRBJ2-1; no clear D gene. The end of the DNA fits TRBJ2-7 better, so the J call may be wrong. Sequences were obtained from CD8+ T cells from the center of a lung tumor. The TCR comes from a male donor with lung adenocarcinoma. The CD4 and CD8 labels of this study may be unreliable. This chain's CDR3 is CASTIGHEQYF. The CDR3, as DNA: TGTGCCAGCACGATAGGGCACGAGCAGTACTTC.